Listed here are 22 T cell receptor beta chains from one sample, sequenced in a study of response to subunit inactivated influenza vaccine. Each CDR3 protein gets one entry after TCRdb re-called the RT-PCR reads with MiXCR. This table has about 480,000 distinct CDR3 sequences, approximately 11% appearing once. Sample: PBMCs from blood, taken around seven weeks after vaccination. All receptors derive from a man aged 50-59 years who received an inactivated influenza vaccine.

This clonotype showed up just a few times. Here the CDR3 reads CASSQEAEWDSGNTIYF. The CDR3 nucleotides read TGCGCCAGCAGCCAAGAGGCGGAGTGGGACTCTGGAAACACCATATATTTT. The V and J genes are TRBV4-3 and TRBJ1-3, with D unclear. CDR1 is LGHNA, CDR2 YSLEER, per germline. V lost 0 bases and J lost 0, with 12 bases in between. The CDR3 is 17 residues long.

This clonotype was seen repeatedly, ten times or more. The V call is TRBV29-1, the J call TRBJ2-2, with 9 bases matching TRBD1. This CDR3 is 14 amino acids long. Per the germline V gene, CDR1 is SQVTM and CDR2 is ANQGSEA. J lost 6 bases, V lost 5 bases, and 7 bases had no gene match. Written as DNA, the CDR3 is TGCAGCGTTCAAGGACAGGGGTTCCCCGGGGAGCTGTTTTTT. It is translated as CSVQGQGFPGELFF.

At least ten counts were recorded for this clonotype. V usage is TRBV29-1 and J usage is TRBJ2-1; no firm D call. This CDR3 contains 16 residues. Germline V lookup: CDR1 SQVTM, CDR2 ANQGSEA. V was clipped by 0 bases and J by 0 bases, with 12 bases between them. The CDR3 DNA follows: TGCAGCGTTGAAGATGAAGCAGCGTACTCCTACAATGAGCAGTTCTTC. This translates into CSVEDEAAYSYNEQFF.

This clonotype was observed many times. The chain links TRBV20-1 to TRBJ2-2; unclear D gene. Trimming took 0 bases from V and 3 from J, leaving 5 bases between them. CDR3 length equals 13 residues. Germline V gene sequence: CDR1 DFQATT, CDR2 SNEGSKA (reference sequence). The CDR3 nucleotides are TGCAGTGCTAGAGATCTAGACACCGGGGAGCTGTTTTTT. This codes for CSARDLDTGELFF.

This clonotype came up a few times. This chain joins TRBV28 and TRBJ2-1; TRBD2 matches at 9 bases. Trimming cost V 5 bases and J 5 bases; bases outside gene matches: 7. Germline values: CDR1 MDHEN, CDR2 SYDVKM. This CDR3 has 15 residues. CDR3 in amino acids: CASSQWREGNNEQFF. CDR3 DNA sequence: TGTGCCAGCAGTCAGTGGCGGGAGGGAAACAATGAGCAGTTCTTC.

This chain links TRBV7-2 with TRBJ1-2; D not certain. V was shortened by 1 base and J by 1 base, with 19 bases between the two germline ends. Germline assignment: CDR1 SGHTA and CDR2 FQGNSA. The CDR3 has 18 amino acids. CDR3 residues: CASSLGWRRNTDNYGYTF. In DNA form, the CDR3 reads TGTGCCAGCAGCTTAGGCTGGCGACGGAACACTGATAACTATGGCTACACCTTC.

This clonotype was counted at least ten times. The V and J genes are TRBV7-2 and TRBJ1-6; 7 nucleotides agree with TRBD1. CDR3 size: 17 residues. V shed 2 bases, J shed 1 base, and the junction held 5 bases outside the gene matches. The germline CDR1 and CDR2 sequences are SGHTA and FQGNSA. CDR3 amino acids: CASSLKGAGSYNSPLHF. DNA of the CDR3: TGTGCCAGCAGCTTAAAGGGGGCAGGGTCCTATAATTCACCCCTCCACTTT.

The CDR3 DNA reads as TGTGCCAGCAGCTTAGGACAGCCTGGGGCCAACGTCCTGACTTTC. Translated: CASSLGQPGANVLTF. The rearrangement links TRBV7-2 to TRBJ2-6, with a weak D call TRBD1 (5 bases). CDR3 length equals 15 residues. V dropped 1 base and J dropped 2 bases, with 6 bases sitting between them. Per germline, CDR1 SGHTA and CDR2 FQGNSA.

This clonotype occurred a few times. This chain connects TRBV5-6 to TRBJ2-1; 10 positions agree with TRBD1. In germline, CDR1 is SGHDT, CDR2 YYEEEE. Trimming removed 6 bases from V and 7 bases from J; junction bases left unmatched: 13. The CDR3 has 16 residues. As DNA, the CDR3 is TGTGCCAGCAACCAACGCGGGACAGGGGCTGGGAATGAGCAGTTCTTC. It specifies CASNQRGTGAGNEQFF. Full variable domain (rest looked up from reference TRBV5-6 and TRBJ2-1): DAGVTQSPTHLIKTRGQQVTLRCSPKSGHDTVSWYQQALGQGPQFIFQYYEEEERQRGNFPDRFSGHQFPNYSSELNVNALLLGDSALYLCASNQRGTGAGNEQFFGPGTRLTVL.

In its sample, this clonotype was seen a few times. This chain connects TRBV5-1 to TRBJ2-5; perhaps TRBD1 as D (6 bases). This CDR3 is built from 14 residues. Looked up from germline, CDR1 is SGHRS and CDR2 is YFSETQ. V was pared by 4 bases and J by 2 bases, with 12 bases between. This CDR3 reads CASSIGQQQETQYF. The CDR3, as DNA: TGCGCCAGCAGCATAGGACAGCAGCAAGAGACCCAGTACTTC.

This chain joins TRBV15 and TRBJ1-5; D gene unclear. Germline V gene data show CDR1 as LNHNV and CDR2 as YYDKDF (reference sequence). The CDR3 is 16 amino acids. Trimming removed 0 bases at V and 6 bases at J, with 15 bases between. The CDR3 DNA follows: TGTGCCACCAGCAGAGACGTTAAGTTGAGCGGTCAGCCCCAGCATTTT. As protein: CATSRDVKLSGQPQHF.

In its sample, this clonotype was seen a few times. The chain carries TRBV28 and TRBJ2-7, with D perhaps matching TRBD2 (7 bases). Germline assignment: CDR1 MDHEN and CDR2 SYDVKM. V was shortened by 3 bases and J by 2 bases, with 17 bases between the two germline ends. This CDR3 contains 16 residues. The CDR3 DNA reads as TGTGCCAGCAGTTTCACGGGGGGCCCAGACGCCTACGAGCAGTACTTC. Amino acids: CASSFTGGPDAYEQYF.

This chain connects TRBV12-3 or TRBV12-4 to TRBJ2-7, with TRBD1 matching 7 bases. The CDR3 has 14 amino acids. The junction had 10 bases not matched to a gene; V was cut back by 5 bases and J by 6 bases. The CDR3, as DNA: TGTGCCAGCAGTCCGCAGAACAGACAGGGCGAGCAGTACTTC. Its translation: CASSPQNRQGEQYF.

For the CDR3, the DNA is TGTGCCACCAGTGATTTGAAACAGGCCAACACCGGGGAGCTGTTTTTT. Protein sequence: CATSDLKQANTGELFF. The chain uses TRBV24-1 and TRBJ2-2, with D perhaps matching TRBD1 (5 bases). V was trimmed by 0 bases and J by 2 bases, leaving 9 bases between them. This CDR3 has 16 residues. The V gene's germline CDR1 is KGHDR and CDR2 SFDVKD.

This chain joins TRBV25-1 and TRBJ2-3; TRBD2 matches at 7 bases. Germline CDR1 MGHDK, CDR2 SYGVNS. J was trimmed by 0 bases and V by 1 base; bases with no gene match: 4. The CDR3 is 16 residues long. CDR3 coding DNA: TGTGCCAGCAGTGAATGGGCGGGAGAAAGCACAGATACGCAGTATTTT. Protein: CASSEWAGESTDTQYF.

This clonotype was detected many times. The V call is TRBV12-3 or TRBV12-4, the J call TRBJ2-5; D remains ambiguous. The length of the CDR3 is 11 residues. V was clipped by 6 bases and J by 5 bases, with 7 bases between them. The CDR3 here is CASSLRETQYF. In DNA form, the CDR3 reads TGTGCCAGCAGCTTGAGGGAGACCCAGTACTTC.

The J gene is TRBJ2-5, the V gene TRBV12-3 or TRBV12-4; TRBD1 aligns across 8 bases. V dropped 6 bases and J dropped 3; count of bases not matched to a gene: 3. The CDR3 length is 13 residues. In DNA form, the CDR3 reads TGTGCCAGCAGCGACAGGGGCAAAGAGACCCAGTACTTC. Encoded protein: CASSDRGKETQYF.

A few counts support this clonotype. The genes are TRBV6-1 and TRBJ1-5; tentatively, D is TRBD1 (6 bases). The V gene's germline CDR1 is MNHNS and CDR2 SASEGT. The CDR3 consists of 15 residues. Trimming took off 9 bases at V and 4 bases at J, with 19 bases between the two ends. The DNA of the CDR3 is TGTGCCAGTACCCTCTTGGACAGCGTGAATCAGCCCCAGCATTTT. Its translation: CASTLLDSVNQPQHF.

This clonotype has just a few counts. This chain uses TRBV20-1 with TRBJ2-7, with 7 bases matching TRBD2. CDR3 length: 14 residues. Germline-derived CDR1 and CDR2 are DFQATT and SNEGSKA (reference sequence). The ends lost 3 bases at V and 3 bases at J; junction bases unmatched: 8. The CDR3 nucleotides are TGCAGTGCTAGGGGAGGGAGGGCCCTCTACGAGCAGTACTTC. Translation gives CSARGGRALYEQYF.

V usage is TRBV5-1 and J usage is TRBJ2-7, with a tentative D call TRBD1 (6 bases). CDR1 and CDR2 from the germline V gene are SGHRS and YFSETQ. The CDR3 consists of 15 residues. Trimming removed 4 bases at V and 2 bases at J, with 16 bases between. CDR3 in amino acids: CASSIQGPAPYEQYF. The CDR3, as DNA: TGCGCCAGCAGCATACAGGGACCCGCTCCCTACGAGCAGTACTTC.

This clonotype was counted between two and nine times. The J gene is TRBJ2-3, the V gene TRBV7-3; 8 bases are shared with TRBD2. Germline V gives CDR1 SGHTA, CDR2 FQGTGA. V gave up 5 bases and J gave up 3 bases; unmatched junction bases: 7. CDR3 size: 15 residues. DNA for the CDR3: TGTGCCAGCAGCGCAGCGGGAGTGCAGACAGATACGCAGTATTTT. Protein product: CASSAAGVQTDTQYF.

This clonotype has a handful of counts. The chain joins TRBV15 to TRBJ2-2; 7 bases line up with TRBD2. There are 17 residues in the CDR3. J gave up 2 bases and V 3 bases, and 9 bases lay outside the gene matches. Looked up from germline, CDR1 is LNHNV and CDR2 is YYDKDF (reference sequence). The CDR3 DNA sequence: TGTGCCACCAGCAGGTCGGGCGGGAGTGTCAACACCGGGGAGCTGTTTTTT. Translated: CATSRSGGSVNTGELFF.